The rows below give T cell receptor beta chains drawn from one sample of a study of T cell changes during pregnancy in multiple sclerosis. Only in-frame clones appear in the TCRdb table, and some are missing; sequencing was by immunoSEQ multiplex PCR. The table has some 100,000 clones, roughly 92% seen once. Sequencing was performed on peripheral blood, taken in the second trimester of pregnancy. The receptors come from a female donor with multiple sclerosis, enrolled in a pregnancy study. Each CDR3 is given with its conserved first and last residue. The D gene is left open where the match is weak. Only some rows state a clone size, as once, few, many or a class for expanded clones.

d_call,j_call,clone_size,v_call,cdr3_nt,cdr3_aa
TRBD1,TRBJ2-1,-,TRBV27,TGTGCCAGCAGTTTAGGGAGACAGGGGACGCAGTTCTTC,CASSLGRQGTQFF
-,TRBJ1-4,-,TRBV6-1,TGTGCCAACCGGCTGGGCGGGAGCAGTGAAAAACTGTTTTTT,CANRLGGSSEKLFF
-,TRBJ1-1,-,TRBV30,TGTGCCTGGAGTAGGGGCGCCCTGTTAGGACACACTGAAGCTTTCTTT,CAWSRGALLGHTEAFF
TRBD2,TRBJ2-2,-,TRBV5-1,TGCGCCAGCAGCTTGGGGGCTAGCGGAAACACCGGGGAGCTGTTTTTT,CASSLGASGNTGELFF
-,TRBJ1-5,-,TRBV28,TGTGCCAGCAGTTTTCATTTGGAGGATCAGCCCCAGCATTTT,CASSFHLEDQPQHF
TRBD2,TRBJ2-2,-,TRBV7-2,TGTGCCAGCAGCTTAGAGGGGACTATAATCACCGGGGAGCTGTTTTTT,CASSLEGTIITGELFF
-,TRBJ2-7,-,TRBV27,TGTGCCAGCAGTTCGCGGTACGAGCAGTACTTC,CASSSRYEQYF
-,TRBJ1-1,-,TRBV9,TGTGCCAGCAGCGAAAAGGCCAGGGAGGGCACTGAAGCTTTCTTT,CASSEKAREGTEAFF
TRBD2,TRBJ2-5,-,TRBV30,TGTGCCTGGAGCCCCAGGCGGGGGAGAATCCAAGAGACCCAGTACTTC,CAWSPRRGRIQETQYF
-,TRBJ1-1,-,TRBV6-6,TGTGCCAGCAGTTACTCGGGCAAGGCGGGCATCGACGCTTTCTTT,CASSYSGKAGIDAFF
-,TRBJ1-2,-,TRBV19,TGTGCCAGTATGGGGGGACGATATGGCTACACCTTC,CASMGGRYGYTF
TRBD1,TRBJ1-3,-,TRBV28,TGTGCCAGCAGTTTAGGAGGGACAGGGTCTGGAAACACCATATATTTT,CASSLGGTGSGNTIYF
TRBD2,TRBJ2-1,-,TRBV27,TGTGCCAGCAGCCGCCGCTCTAGCGGCGAGCAGTTCTTC,CASSRRSSGEQFF
-,TRBJ1-5,-,TRBV5-8,TGTGCCAGCAGCGGGGGGACGAATAGCAATCAGCCCCAGCATTTT,CASSGGTNSNQPQHF
-,TRBJ1-1,-,TRBV7-6,TGTGCCAGCAGCTTAGTGAAGGAGACTGAAGCTTTCTTT,CASSLVKETEAFF
-,TRBJ2-3,-,TRBV25-1,TGTGCCAGCAGCCCCGGTTCTGGTAGCACAGATACGCAGTATTTT,CASSPGSGSTDTQYF
TRBD1,TRBJ1-1,once,TRBV7-9,TGTGCCAGCAGCTTAGCTCCGACAGGGGTCGAATTT,CASSLAPTGVEF